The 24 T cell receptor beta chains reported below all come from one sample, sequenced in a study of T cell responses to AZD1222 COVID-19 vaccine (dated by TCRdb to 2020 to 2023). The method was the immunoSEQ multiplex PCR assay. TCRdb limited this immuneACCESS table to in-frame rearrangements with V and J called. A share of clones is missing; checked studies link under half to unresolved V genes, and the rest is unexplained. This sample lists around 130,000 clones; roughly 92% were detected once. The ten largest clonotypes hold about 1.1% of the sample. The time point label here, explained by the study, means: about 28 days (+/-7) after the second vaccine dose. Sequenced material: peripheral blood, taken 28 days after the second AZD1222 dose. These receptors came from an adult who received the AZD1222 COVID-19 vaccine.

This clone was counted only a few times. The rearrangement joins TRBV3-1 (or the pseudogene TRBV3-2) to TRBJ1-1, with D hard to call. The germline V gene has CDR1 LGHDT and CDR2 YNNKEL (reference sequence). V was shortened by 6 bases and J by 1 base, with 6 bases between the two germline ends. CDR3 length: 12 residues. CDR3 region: CASRNRNTEAFF. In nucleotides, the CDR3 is TGTGCCAGCAGGAACAGGAACACTGAAGCTTTCTTT.

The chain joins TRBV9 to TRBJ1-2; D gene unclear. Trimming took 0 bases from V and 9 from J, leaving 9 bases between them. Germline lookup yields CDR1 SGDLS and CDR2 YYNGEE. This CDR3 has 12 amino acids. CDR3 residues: CASSVDASRYTF. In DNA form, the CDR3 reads TGTGCCAGCAGCGTAGATGCCAGCCGCTACACCTTC.

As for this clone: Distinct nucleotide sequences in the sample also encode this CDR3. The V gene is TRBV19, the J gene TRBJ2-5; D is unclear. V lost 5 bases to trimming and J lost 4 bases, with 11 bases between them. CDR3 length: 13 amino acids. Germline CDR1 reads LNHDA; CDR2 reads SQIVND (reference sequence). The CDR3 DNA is TGTGCCAGTAGTGAGGCAGGTGGAGAGACCCAGTACTTC. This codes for CASSEAGGETQYF.

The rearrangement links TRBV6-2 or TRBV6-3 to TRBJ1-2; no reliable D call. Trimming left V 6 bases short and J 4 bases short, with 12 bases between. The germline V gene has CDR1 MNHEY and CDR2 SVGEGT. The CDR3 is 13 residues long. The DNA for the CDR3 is TGTGCCAGCAGCTTCGGAATTATCTATGGCTACACCTTC. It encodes CASSFGIIYGYTF.

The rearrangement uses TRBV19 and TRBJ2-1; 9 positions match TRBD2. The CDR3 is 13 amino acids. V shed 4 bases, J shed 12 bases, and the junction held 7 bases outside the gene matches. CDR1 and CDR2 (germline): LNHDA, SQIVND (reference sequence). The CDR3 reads CASSNGAGGMQFF. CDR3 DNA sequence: TGTGCCAGTAGTAATGGGGCGGGAGGGATGCAGTTCTTC.

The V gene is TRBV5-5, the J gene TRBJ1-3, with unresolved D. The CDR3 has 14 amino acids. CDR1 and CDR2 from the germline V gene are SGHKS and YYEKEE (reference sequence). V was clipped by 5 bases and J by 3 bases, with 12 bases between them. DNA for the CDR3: TGTGCCAGCAGTTCGGAGGCGTTTGGAAACACCATATATTTT. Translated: CASSSEAFGNTIYF.

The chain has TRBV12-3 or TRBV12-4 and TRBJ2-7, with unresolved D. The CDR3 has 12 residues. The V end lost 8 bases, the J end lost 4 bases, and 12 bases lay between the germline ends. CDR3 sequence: CASRAVGYEQYF. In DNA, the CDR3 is TGTGCCAGCCGGGCGGTTGGATACGAGCAGTACTTC.

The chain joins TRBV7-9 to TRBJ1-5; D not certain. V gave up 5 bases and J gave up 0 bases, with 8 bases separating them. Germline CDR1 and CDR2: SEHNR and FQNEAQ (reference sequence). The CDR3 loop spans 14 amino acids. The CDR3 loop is CASSPPDSNQPQHF. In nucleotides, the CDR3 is TGTGCCAGCAGCCCCCCCGATAGCAATCAGCCCCAGCATTTT.

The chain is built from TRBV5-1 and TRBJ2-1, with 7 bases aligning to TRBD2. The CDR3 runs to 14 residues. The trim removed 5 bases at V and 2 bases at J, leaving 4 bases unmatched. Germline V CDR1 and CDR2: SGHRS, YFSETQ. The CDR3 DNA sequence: TGCGCCAGCAGTTCCGGGACTACCTACAATGAGCAGTTCTTC. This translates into CASSSGTTYNEQFF.

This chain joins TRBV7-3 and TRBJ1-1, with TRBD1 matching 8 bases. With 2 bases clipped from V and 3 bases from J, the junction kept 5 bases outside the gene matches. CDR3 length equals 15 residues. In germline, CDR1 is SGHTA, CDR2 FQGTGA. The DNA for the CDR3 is TGTGCCAGCAGCTTACACGACAGGGGCGACACTGAAGCTTTCTTT. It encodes CASSLHDRGDTEAFF.

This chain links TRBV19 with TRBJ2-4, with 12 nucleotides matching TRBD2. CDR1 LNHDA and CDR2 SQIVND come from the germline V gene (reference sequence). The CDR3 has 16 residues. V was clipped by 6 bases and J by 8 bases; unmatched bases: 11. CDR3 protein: CASSLRLAGVGDIQYF. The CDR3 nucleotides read TGTGCCAGTAGCCTTCGACTAGCGGGAGTGGGAGACATTCAGTACTTC.

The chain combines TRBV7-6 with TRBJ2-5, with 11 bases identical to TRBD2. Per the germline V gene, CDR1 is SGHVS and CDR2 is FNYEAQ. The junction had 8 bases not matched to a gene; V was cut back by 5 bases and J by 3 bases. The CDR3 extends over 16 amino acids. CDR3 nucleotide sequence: TGTGCCAGCAGCCTCTTAGCGGGAGGGGGTAAAGAGACCCAGTACTTC. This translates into CASSLLAGGGKETQYF.

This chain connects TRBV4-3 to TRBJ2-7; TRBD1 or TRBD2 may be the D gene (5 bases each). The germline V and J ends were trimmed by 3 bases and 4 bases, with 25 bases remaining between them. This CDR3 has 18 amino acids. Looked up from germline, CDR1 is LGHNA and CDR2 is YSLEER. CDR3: CASSHGLSRGETAYEQYF. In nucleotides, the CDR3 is TGCGCCAGCAGCCACGGTCTAAGTCGGGGCGAGACAGCTTACGAGCAGTACTTC.

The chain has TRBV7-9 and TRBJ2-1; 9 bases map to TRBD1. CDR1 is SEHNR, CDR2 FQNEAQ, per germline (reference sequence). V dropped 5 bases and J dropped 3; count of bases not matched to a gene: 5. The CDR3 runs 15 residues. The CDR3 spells CASSDRQGGYNEQFF. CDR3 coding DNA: TGTGCCAGCAGCGATAGACAGGGGGGCTACAATGAGCAGTTCTTC.

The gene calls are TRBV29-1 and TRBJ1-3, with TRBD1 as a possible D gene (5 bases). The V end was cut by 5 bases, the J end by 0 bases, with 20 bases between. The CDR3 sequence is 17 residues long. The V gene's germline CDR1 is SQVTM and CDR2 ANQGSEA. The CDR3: CSVTRDLTLSSGNTIYF. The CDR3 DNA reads TGCAGCGTTACCCGGGACTTAACACTGAGCTCTGGAAACACCATATATTTT.

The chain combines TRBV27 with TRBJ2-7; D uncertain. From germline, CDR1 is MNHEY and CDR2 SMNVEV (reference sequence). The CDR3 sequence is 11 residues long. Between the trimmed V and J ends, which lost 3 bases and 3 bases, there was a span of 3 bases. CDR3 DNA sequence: TGTGCCAGCAGTTTGCGCTACGAGCAGTACTTC. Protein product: CASSLRYEQYF.

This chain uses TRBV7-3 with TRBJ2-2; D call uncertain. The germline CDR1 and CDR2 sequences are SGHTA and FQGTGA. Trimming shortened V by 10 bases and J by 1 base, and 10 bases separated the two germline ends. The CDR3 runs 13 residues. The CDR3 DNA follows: TGTGCCACCCTCGAAGAGAACACCGGGGAGCTGTTTTTT. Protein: CATLEENTGELFF.

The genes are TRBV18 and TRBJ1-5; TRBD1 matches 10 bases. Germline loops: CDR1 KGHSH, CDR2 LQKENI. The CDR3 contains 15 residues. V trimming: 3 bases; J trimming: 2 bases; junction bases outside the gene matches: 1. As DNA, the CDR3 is TGTGCCAGCTCACCGACAGGGGGCCGCAATCAGCCCCAGCATTTT. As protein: CASSPTGGRNQPQHF.

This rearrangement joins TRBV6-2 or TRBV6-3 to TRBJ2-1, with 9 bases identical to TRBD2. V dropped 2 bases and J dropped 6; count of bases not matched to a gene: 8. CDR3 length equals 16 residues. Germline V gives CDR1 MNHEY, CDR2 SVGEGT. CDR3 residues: CASSYQETSGSNEQFF. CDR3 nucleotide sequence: TGTGCCAGCAGTTACCAAGAGACTAGCGGCTCCAATGAGCAGTTCTTC.

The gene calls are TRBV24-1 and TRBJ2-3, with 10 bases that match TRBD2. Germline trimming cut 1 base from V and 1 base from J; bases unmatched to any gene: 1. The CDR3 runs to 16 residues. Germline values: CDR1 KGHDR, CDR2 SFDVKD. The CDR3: CATSDFGLAGTDTQYF. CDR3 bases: TGTGCCACCAGTGATTTTGGACTAGCGGGCACAGATACGCAGTATTTT.

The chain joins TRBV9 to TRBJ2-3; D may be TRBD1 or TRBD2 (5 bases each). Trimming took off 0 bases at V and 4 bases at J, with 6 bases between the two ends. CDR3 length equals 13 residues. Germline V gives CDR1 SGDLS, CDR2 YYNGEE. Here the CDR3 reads CASSVGDADTQYF. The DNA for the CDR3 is TGTGCCAGCAGCGTAGGGGACGCAGATACGCAGTATTTT.

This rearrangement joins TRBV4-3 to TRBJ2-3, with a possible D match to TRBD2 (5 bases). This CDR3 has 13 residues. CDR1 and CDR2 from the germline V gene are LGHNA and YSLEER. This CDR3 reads CASSGESTDTQYF. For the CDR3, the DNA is TGCGCTTCCTCCGGGGAAAGCACAGATACGCAGTATTTT.

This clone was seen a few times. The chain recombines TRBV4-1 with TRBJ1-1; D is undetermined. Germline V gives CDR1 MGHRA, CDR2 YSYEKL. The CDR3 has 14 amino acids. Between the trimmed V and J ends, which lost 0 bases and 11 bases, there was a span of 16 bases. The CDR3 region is CASSQDRHYVTAFF. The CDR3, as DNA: TGCGCCAGCAGCCAAGATCGCCATTACGTCACGGCTTTCTTT.

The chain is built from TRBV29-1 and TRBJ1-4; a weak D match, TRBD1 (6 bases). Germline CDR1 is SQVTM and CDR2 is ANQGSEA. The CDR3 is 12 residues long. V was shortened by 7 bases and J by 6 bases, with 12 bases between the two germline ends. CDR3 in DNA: TGCAGCGCACGGGACATACATGAAAAACTGTTTTTT. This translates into CSARDIHEKLFF.